This passage covers 19 T cell receptor beta chains from one sample sequenced in a study of blood T cell repertoires in COVID-19. Generated by immunoSEQ multiplex PCR, the TCRdb table keeps only in-frame clones and is missing some. The table has roughly 70,000 clones, around 88% seen once. Sequencing was done on a sample of peripheral blood. The receptors here all came from a woman at least 80 years old with acute or convalescent COVID-19.

The chain links TRBV27 to TRBJ2-5; 12 bases are shared with TRBD1. V shed 10 bases, J shed 3 bases, and the junction held 18 bases outside the gene matches. Germline V CDR1 and CDR2: MNHEY, SMNVEV (reference sequence). This CDR3 region has 18 residues. This CDR3 reads CAKKGDRGRVFLEETQYF. CDR3 nucleotides: TGTGCCAAAAAGGGGGACAGGGGGCGGGTTTTTTTAGAAGAGACCCAGTACTTC.

V and J are TRBV5-6 and TRBJ1-1; D gene ambiguous. Germline V CDR1 and CDR2: SGHDT, YYEEEE. V shed 2 bases and J shed 0 bases, with 14 bases lying between them. The CDR3 runs to 16 residues. The CDR3 is CASSFDEAGLNTEAFF. The DNA for the CDR3 is TGTGCCAGCAGCTTCGACGAGGCCGGCCTGAACACTGAAGCTTTCTTT.

Note on this clone: Without the conserved terminal phenylalanine or tryptophan, this CDR3 likely stems from a read error. The DNA is left out, because the CDR3 cannot be placed on it with certainty; the CDR3 is given as TCRdb lists it. The chain's CDR3 is CASSFGTGL. The chain recombines TRBV11-2 with TRBJ1-1; whether TRBD1, the table's D call, matches the DNA was not checked. The germline V gene has CDR1 SGHAT and CDR2 FQNNGV. The CDR3 spans 9 residues, counting both ends.

The chain employs TRBV10-3 and TRBJ2-1, with D possibly being TRBD2 (5 bases). Between the trimmed V and J ends, which lost 10 bases and 8 bases, there was a span of 18 bases. The length of the CDR3 is 13 residues. Germline V gives CDR1 ENHRY, CDR2 SYGVKD. The CDR3 sequence is CATTPLEGHEQFF. The CDR3 DNA is TGTGCCACCACGCCTCTAGAGGGCCATGAGCAGTTCTTC.

This chain uses TRBV30 with TRBJ1-6, with D perhaps TRBD1 (5 bases). Germline CDR1 GTSNPN, CDR2 SVGIG (reference sequence). The V end was cut by 3 bases, the J end by 6 bases, with 9 bases between. CDR3 length: 13 residues. CDR3 DNA sequence: TGTGCCTGGAGCGGACAAACTAATTCACCCCTCCACTTT. Residues: CAWSGQTNSPLHF.

This sequence joins TRBV6-5 and TRBJ2-3, with a possible D match to TRBD2 (7 bases). Germline assignment: CDR1 MNHEY and CDR2 SVGAGI. The CDR3 runs to 14 residues. V lost 3 bases to trimming and J lost 6 bases, with 13 bases between them. CDR3 DNA sequence: TGTGCCAGCAGTTATCGCGGGGGCAAGGATACGCAGTATTTT. It encodes CASSYRGGKDTQYF.

This clone was seen once. The genes are TRBV15 and TRBJ1-6, with TRBD1 matching 10 bases. The CDR3 covers 15 residues. The germline gives CDR1 LNHNV, CDR2 YYDKDF (reference sequence). V trimming: 0 bases; J trimming: 14 bases; junction bases outside the gene matches: 7. CDR3 residues: CATSRDLGQGRALHF. DNA of the CDR3: TGTGCCACCAGCAGAGATTTGGGACAGGGGAGAGCCCTCCACTTT. The entire variable domain, with the rest obtained from reference TRBV15 and TRBJ1-6, is as follows: DAMVIQNPRYQVTQFGKPVTLSCSQTLNHNVMYWYQQKSSQAPKLLFHYYDKDFNNEADTPDNFQSRRPNTSFCFLDIRSPGLGDTAMYLCATSRDLGQGRALHFGNGTRLTVT.

The chain links TRBV28 to TRBJ1-5, with D possibly being TRBD1 (5 bases). This CDR3 region has 15 residues. Germline assignment: CDR1 MDHEN and CDR2 SYDVKM. V was pared by 5 bases and J by 6 bases, with 17 bases between. The CDR3 sequence is CASSPLVTGGQPQHF. The CDR3 nucleotides read TGTGCCAGCAGTCCTTTGGTCACAGGCGGTCAGCCCCAGCATTTT.

This sequence joins TRBV11-2 and TRBJ2-4; 8 bases are shared with TRBD2. Germline trimming cut 5 bases from V and 7 bases from J; bases unmatched to any gene: 7. This CDR3 region has 14 residues. Germline V gene lookup returns CDR1 SGHAT and CDR2 FQNNGV. CDR3 coding DNA: TGTGCCAGCAGCCCAAATTCGGGAGGGAACATTCAGTACTTC. Its translation: CASSPNSGGNIQYF.

This clone was picked up a small number of times. V and J are TRBV7-2 and TRBJ1-5; the match to TRBD1 covers 11 bases. This CDR3 is built from 17 residues. The junction had 11 bases not matched to a gene; V was cut back by 3 bases and J by 7 bases. Germline CDR1 is SGHTA and CDR2 is FQGNSA. The CDR3: CASSLTAGQGAQQPQHF. The CDR3 coding sequence is TGTGCCAGCAGCTTGACCGCCGGACAGGGGGCTCAGCAGCCCCAGCATTTT.

The V and J genes are TRBV7-9 and TRBJ2-7, with 10 bases matching TRBD2. This CDR3 region has 15 residues. In germline, CDR1 is SEHNR, CDR2 FQNEAQ (reference sequence). Trimming at V came to 5 bases and at J to 3 bases, leaving 7 bases not matched to a gene. The CDR3 nucleotides are TGTGCCAGCAGCGGATGGACTAGCGGTAACTACGAGCAGTACTTC. Its protein is CASSGWTSGNYEQYF.

The V call is TRBV7-2, the J call TRBJ1-2, with TRBD1 identical over 8 bases. The trim removed 5 bases at V and 8 bases at J, leaving 7 bases unmatched. Germline V gives CDR1 SGHTA, CDR2 FQGNSA. The CDR3 runs 13 residues. The CDR3: CASSGDRGLGYTF. The CDR3 region has the DNA TGTGCCAGCAGCGGAGACAGGGGACTCGGCTACACCTTC.

This rearrangement joins TRBV5-4 to TRBJ1-2; 11 bases line up with TRBD1. V lost 4 bases, J lost 5 bases, and 10 bases stayed unmatched. This CDR3 has 16 amino acids. The V gene's germline CDR1 is SGHNT and CDR2 YYREEE (reference sequence). The CDR3 nucleotides read TGTGCCAGCAGCCCGGGACAGGGGGAGGGAGGTTATGGCTACACCTTC. Amino acids: CASSPGQGEGGYGYTF.

The V and J genes are TRBV3-1 (or the pseudogene TRBV3-2) and TRBJ2-7; D not resolved. Deletions cut 4 bases from V and 5 bases from J, with 6 bases between. Looked up from germline, CDR1 is LGHDT and CDR2 is YNNKEL (reference sequence). This CDR3 comprises 11 residues. CDR3 DNA: TGTGCCAGCAGCCTTGCTAACGAGCAGTACTTC. Encoded protein: CASSLANEQYF.

The rearrangement uses TRBV27 and TRBJ1-2; possibly TRBD1 for D (5 bases). Between the trimmed V and J ends, which lost 2 bases and 1 base, there was a span of 8 bases. The germline V gene has CDR1 MNHEY and CDR2 SMNVEV (reference sequence). This CDR3 contains 14 residues. The CDR3 nucleotides read TGTGCCAGCAGTTTAGGGGGGTTTAACTATGGCTACACCTTC. The encoded protein is CASSLGGFNYGYTF.

The chain is built from TRBV3-1 (or the pseudogene TRBV3-2) and TRBJ1-1; D is unresolved. The CDR3 consists of 16 residues. The V and J ends lost 3 bases and 7 bases respectively, with 21 bases between them. The germline CDR1 and CDR2 sequences are LGHDT and YNNKEL (reference sequence). The CDR3 loop is CASSHPTKNSPFEAFF. CDR3 sequence (DNA): TGTGCCAGCAGCCACCCAACCAAGAACAGCCCCTTTGAAGCTTTCTTT.

The chain recombines TRBV6-1 with TRBJ1-2; D is possibly TRBD1 (5 bases). The CDR3 sequence is 16 residues long. CDR1 and CDR2 (germline): MNHNS, SASEGT. The V gene lost 1 base and the J gene lost 2 bases, with 14 bases spanning the gap. The CDR3 nucleotides are TGTGCCAGCAGTGAAGATGGCGCAGGGTTAAACTATGGCTACACCTTC. It encodes CASSEDGAGLNYGYTF.

The sample holds one count of this clone. The chain couples TRBV27 to TRBJ1-5; D is unresolved. The germline V gene encodes CDR1 MNHEY and CDR2 SMNVEV (reference sequence). CDR3 length equals 13 residues. V was clipped by 2 bases and J by 3 bases, with 5 bases between them. The CDR3 loop is CASSLVLNQPQHF. In DNA, the CDR3 is TGTGCCAGCAGTTTAGTCCTCAATCAGCCCCAGCATTTT.

In DNA, the CDR3 is TGTGCCAGCTCACGACTAGGACAGGCCTACGAGCAGTACTTC. Encoded protein: CASSRLGQAYEQYF. This chain uses TRBV18 with TRBJ2-7; the D gene is possibly TRBD1 (7 bases). V lost 4 bases and J lost 2, with 12 bases in between. This CDR3 is 14 amino acids long. Per the germline V gene, CDR1 is KGHSH and CDR2 is LQKENI.